A selection of T cell receptor beta chains follows, all from one sample in a study of cytomegalovirus exposure and HLA in healthy donors. Clones were read by immunoSEQ multiplex PCR, and TCRdb kept only the in-frame ones, dropping some. The sample holds 45,000 to 55,000 clones. The source material was PBMCs. The origin of the receptors is a woman aged 45 to 65 in good health and CMV-seropositive. Each CDR3 is given with its conserved first and last residue. The D gene is left open where the match is weak.

J | V | D | CDR3 | DNA
TRBJ1-5 | TRBV7-9 | . | CASSFGLQPPQHF | TGTGCCAGCAGCTTTGGCCTCCAACCGCCCCAGCATTTT
TRBJ1-4 | TRBV19 | . | CASSMTNSGEKLFF | TGTGCCAGTAGTATGACAAATTCTGGAGAAAAACTGTTTTTT
TRBJ2-7 | TRBV4-1 | . | CASSRGGRDNEQYF | TGCGCCAGCAGCCGCGGCGGCAGGGACAACGAGCAGTACTTC
TRBJ1-6 | TRBV30 | . | CAWSLEANSPLHF | TGTGCCTGGAGTCTGGAGGCAAATTCACCCCTCCACTTT
TRBJ1-2 | TRBV5-6 | TRBD1 | CASLLRGLGGYTF | TGTGCCAGCCTCTTAAGGGGGCTAGGGGGCTACACCTTC
TRBJ2-6 | TRBV28 | . | CASSSPSSGANVLTF | TGTGCCAGCAGTTCCCCTAGCTCTGGGGCCAACGTCCTGACTTTC
TRBJ1-1 | TRBV7-8 | TRBD1 | CASSQGQGAFPEAFF | TGTGCCAGCAGCCAGGGACAGGGGGCTTTCCCTGAAGCTTTCTTT
TRBJ1-1 | TRBV18 | . | CASSPQGVGLTINTEAFF | TGTGCCAGCTCACCACAGGGGGTAGGCCTGACGATCAACACTGAAGCTTTCTTT
TRBJ2-7 | TRBV7-9 | TRBD1 | CASSLIMAGGSYEQYF | TGTGCCAGCAGCCTTATTATGGCAGGGGGTTCCTACGAGCAGTACTTC
TRBJ2-3 | TRBV5-1 | . | CASSLVAGTFDTQYF | TGCGCCAGCAGCTTGGTAGCCGGAACCTTCGATACGCAGTATTTT
TRBJ1-1 | TRBV11-2 | TRBD1 | CASSLATGGNTEAFF | TGTGCCAGCAGCTTAGCGACAGGGGGGAACACTGAAGCTTTCTTT
TRBJ2-7 | TRBV19 | TRBD2 | CASSIPGGREQYF | TGTGCCAGTAGTATTCCGGGGGGACGCGAGCAGTACTTC
TRBJ2-7 | TRBV18 | . | CASSSQQVEQYF | TGTGCCAGCTCATCGCAGCAGGTTGAGCAGTACTTC
TRBJ2-5 | TRBV7-9 | TRBD1 | CASSSGQGETQYF | TGTGCCAGCAGCTCCGGACAGGGGGAGACCCAGTACTTC
TRBJ1-4 | TRBV18 | TRBD1 | CASSPGTGLSGGKLFF | TGTGCCAGCTCACCCGGGACAGGTCTGAGTGGTGGAAAACTGTTTTTT
TRBJ1-4 | TRBV6-6 | TRBD1 | CASTIGGQGNEKLFF | TGTGCCAGCACCATAGGGGGACAGGGTAATGAAAAACTGTTTTTT
TRBJ2-7 | TRBV10-3 | TRBD2 | CAISRGLADEQYF | TGTGCCATCAGCCGGGGACTAGCGGACGAGCAGTACTTC
TRBJ1-6 | TRBV30 | . | CAWSVRGTSSYNSPLHF | TGTGCCTGGAGTGTAAGAGGCACGAGCTCCTATAATTCACCCCTCCACTTT
TRBJ2-3 | TRBV12-5 | . | CASGLGAGTDTQYF | TGTGCTAGTGGTTTGGGCGCAGGGACAGATACGCAGTATTTT
TRBJ1-5 | TRBV6-5 | TRBD1 | CASSYAGGPNQPQHF | TGTGCCAGCAGTTACGCAGGGGGCCCGAATCAGCCCCAGCATTTT
TRBJ2-2 | TRBV6-6 | . | CASSTGGLVGELFF | TGTGCCAGCAGTACGGGGGGCCTGGTCGGGGAGCTGTTTTTT
TRBJ1-1 | TRBV6-5 | TRBD1 | CASRTRQGSTEAFF | TGTGCCAGCAGGACCAGACAGGGGAGCACTGAAGCTTTCTTT
TRBJ2-1 | TRBV5-4 | . | CASSRAGTYYNEQFF | TGTGCCAGCAGCCGCGCCGGGACTTACTACAATGAGCAGTTCTTC
TRBJ2-5 | TRBV6-6 | . | CASSYGSSGGETQYF | TGTGCCAGCAGTTACGGGAGTAGCGGTGGTGAGACCCAGTACTTC
TRBJ1-2 | TRBV5-1 | . | CASSLGEVFGYTF | TGCGCCAGCAGCTTGGGTGAGGTATTTGGCTACACCTTC
TRBJ1-2 | TRBV25-1 | . | CASSELSGRTYGYTF | TGTGCCAGCAGTGAATTATCAGGGAGGACGTACGGCTACACCTTC
TRBJ1-2 | TRBV7-9 | . | CASSLALSAGAYYGYTF | TGTGCCAGCAGCTTAGCGCTAAGCGCAGGGGCATACTATGGCTACACCTTC
TRBJ2-7 | TRBV28 | . | CASSLSHEQYF | TGTGCCAGCAGTTTAAGCCACGAGCAGTACTTC
TRBJ1-4 | TRBV7-2 | . | CASSTNRALNEKLFF | TGTGCCAGCAGTACGAACAGGGCACTTAATGAAAAACTGTTTTTT
TRBJ1-6 | TRBV19 | TRBD1 | CASSSTGATSPLHF | TGTGCCAGTAGTTCGACAGGGGCAACCTCACCCCTCCACTTT
TRBJ2-1 | TRBV5-4 | . | CASSLETGMVTFF | TGTGCCAGCAGCCTGGAAACAGGGATGGTTACGTTCTTC
TRBJ2-5 | TRBV9 | . | CASSVGGGRETQYF | TGTGCCAGCAGCGTAGGTGGCGGGCGGGAGACCCAGTACTTC
TRBJ1-2 | TRBV6-5 | . | CASSIQGSFNYGYTF | TGTGCCAGCAGCATACAGGGTTCATTTAACTATGGCTACACCTTC
TRBJ2-3 | TRBV6-1 | . | CASTFADTQYF | TGTGCCAGCACTTTTGCAGATACGCAGTATTTT
TRBJ2-2 | TRBV11-2 | TRBD2 | CASSLGRGGWELFF | TGTGCCAGCAGCTTAGGGCGGGGGGGCTGGGAGCTGTTTTTT
TRBJ1-4 | TRBV5-1 | TRBD1 | CASSLDMAGGNEKLFF | TGCGCCAGCAGCTTGGACATGGCAGGGGGAAATGAAAAACTGTTTTTT
TRBJ2-3 | TRBV29-1 | TRBD2 | CSATGGGVRADTQYF | TGCAGCGCCACTGGGGGAGGGGTAAGGGCAGATACGCAGTATTTT
TRBJ1-1 | TRBV6-6 | . | CASSLNPVGRGTEAFF | TGTGCCAGCAGCCTTAACCCTGTCGGAAGGGGCACTGAAGCTTTCTTT
TRBJ1-1 | TRBV9 | . | CASSVDGGRGGTEAFF | TGTGCCAGCAGCGTAGATGGAGGGAGGGGCGGCACTGAAGCTTTCTTT
TRBJ1-2 | TRBV4-2 | . | CASRQNFDSLHGYTF | TGTGCCAGCAGACAGAATTTCGACAGTTTGCATGGCTACACCTTC
TRBJ2-1 | TRBV6-5 | . | CASSYRERNEQFF | TGTGCCAGCAGTTACAGGGAGAGAAATGAGCAGTTCTTC
TRBJ2-1 | TRBV6-5 | TRBD2 | CASSYTIESGGNEQFF | TGTGCCAGCAGTTACACCATCGAATCGGGGGGGAATGAGCAGTTCTTC
TRBJ2-2 | TRBV4-1 | . | CASSQVGRTLGTGELFF | TGCGCCAGCAGCCAAGTTGGGAGGACACTTGGGACCGGGGAGCTGTTTTTT
TRBJ2-3 | TRBV5-1 | TRBD1 | CASSLGDRDTQYF | TGCGCCAGCAGCTTGGGGGACAGAGATACGCAGTATTTT
TRBJ1-1 | TRBV25-1 | . | CASLSSMNTEAFF | TGTGCCAGCTTGTCAAGCATGAACACTGAAGCTTTCTTT
TRBJ2-7 | TRBV9 | TRBD2 | CASSAGLGSYEQYF | TGTGCCAGCAGTGCGGGACTAGGGTCCTACGAGCAGTACTTC
TRBJ2-1 | TRBV11-2 | TRBD1 | CASSYRDRGYNEQFF | TGTGCCAGCAGTTACCGGGACAGGGGTTACAATGAGCAGTTCTTC
TRBJ1-4 | TRBV5-1 | TRBD1 | CASSLDWPGGEKLFF | TGCGCCAGCAGCTTGGACTGGCCAGGGGGCGAAAAACTGTTTTTT
TRBJ1-2 | TRBV4-2 | TRBD1 | CASSQAGTGYGYTF | TGTGCCAGCAGCCAAGCCGGGACAGGCTATGGCTACACCTTC
TRBJ2-1 | TRBV16 | TRBD1 | CASSHRDRGHEQFF | TGTGCCAGCAGCCACCGGGACAGGGGTCATGAGCAGTTCTTC
TRBJ2-1 | TRBV27 | . | CASSLRGSGNEQFF | TGTGCCAGCAGTTTAAGGGGGAGTGGCAATGAGCAGTTCTTC
TRBJ1-1 | TRBV5-1 | TRBD1 | CASSFDRGPLMNTEAFF | TGCGCCAGCAGCTTCGACAGGGGTCCACTGATGAACACTGAAGCTTTCTTT